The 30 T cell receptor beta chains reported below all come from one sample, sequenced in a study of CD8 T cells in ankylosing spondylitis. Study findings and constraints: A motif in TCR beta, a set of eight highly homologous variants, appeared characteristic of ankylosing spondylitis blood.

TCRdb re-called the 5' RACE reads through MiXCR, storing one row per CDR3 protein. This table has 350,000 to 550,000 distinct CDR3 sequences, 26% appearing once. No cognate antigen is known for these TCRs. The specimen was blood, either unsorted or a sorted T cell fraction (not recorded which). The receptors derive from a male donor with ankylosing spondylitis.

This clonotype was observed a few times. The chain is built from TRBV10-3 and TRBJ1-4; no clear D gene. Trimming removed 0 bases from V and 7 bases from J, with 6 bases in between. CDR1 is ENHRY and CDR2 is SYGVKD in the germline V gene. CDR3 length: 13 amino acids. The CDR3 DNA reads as TGTGCCATCAGTGAGTCAAGGGCTGAAAAACTGTTTTTT. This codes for CAISESRAEKLFF.

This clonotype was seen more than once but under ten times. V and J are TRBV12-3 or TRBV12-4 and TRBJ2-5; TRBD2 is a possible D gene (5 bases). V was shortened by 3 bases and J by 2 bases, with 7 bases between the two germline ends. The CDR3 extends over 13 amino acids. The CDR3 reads CASSFIAQETQYF. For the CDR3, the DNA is TGTGCCAGCAGTTTTATAGCGCAAGAGACCCAGTACTTC.

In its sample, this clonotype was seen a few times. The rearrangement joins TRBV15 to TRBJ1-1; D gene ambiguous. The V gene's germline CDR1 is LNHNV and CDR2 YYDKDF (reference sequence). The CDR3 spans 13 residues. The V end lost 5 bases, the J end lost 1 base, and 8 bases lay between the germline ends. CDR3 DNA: TGTGCCACCAGCTACCGACGGAACACTGAAGCTTTCTTT. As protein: CATSYRRNTEAFF.

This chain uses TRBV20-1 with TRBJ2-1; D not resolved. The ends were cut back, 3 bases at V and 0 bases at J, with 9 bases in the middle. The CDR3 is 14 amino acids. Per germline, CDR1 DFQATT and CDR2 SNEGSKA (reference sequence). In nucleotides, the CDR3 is TGCAGTGCTAGGTTCGGCAGCTCCTACAATGAGCAGTTCTTC. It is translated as CSARFGSSYNEQFF.

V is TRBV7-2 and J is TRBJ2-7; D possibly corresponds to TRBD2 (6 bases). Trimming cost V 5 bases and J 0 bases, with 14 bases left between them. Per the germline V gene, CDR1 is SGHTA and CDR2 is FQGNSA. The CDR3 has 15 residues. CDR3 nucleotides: TGTGCCAGCAGCGTTCGAGCGGGTTCCTCCTACGAGCAGTACTTC. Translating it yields CASSVRAGSSYEQYF.

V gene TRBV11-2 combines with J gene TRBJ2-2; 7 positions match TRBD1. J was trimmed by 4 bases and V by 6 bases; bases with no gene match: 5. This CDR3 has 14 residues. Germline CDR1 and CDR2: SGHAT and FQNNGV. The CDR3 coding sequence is TGTGCCAGCAGAACGGACAGGTCCACCGGGGAGCTGTTTTTT. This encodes CASRTDRSTGELFF.

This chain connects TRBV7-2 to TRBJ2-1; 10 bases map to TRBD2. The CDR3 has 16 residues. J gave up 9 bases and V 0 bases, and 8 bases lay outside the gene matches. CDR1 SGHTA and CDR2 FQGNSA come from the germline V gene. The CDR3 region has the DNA TGTGCCAGCAGCTTAGCGCTACTAGCGGGACGAGTTGAGCAGTTCTTC. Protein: CASSLALLAGRVEQFF.

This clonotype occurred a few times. The CDR3 DNA sequence: TGTGCCAGCAGCTTAGGGTCCGATAGCGGGAGGGTCCTCTACAATGAGCAGTTCTTC. Protein: CASSLGSDSGRVLYNEQFF. The V call is TRBV11-1, the J call TRBJ2-1; 11 nucleotides line up with TRBD2. V lost 1 base, J lost 3 bases, and 11 bases stayed unmatched. The CDR3 runs 19 residues. Germline CDR1 is SGHAT and CDR2 is FQDESV (reference sequence).

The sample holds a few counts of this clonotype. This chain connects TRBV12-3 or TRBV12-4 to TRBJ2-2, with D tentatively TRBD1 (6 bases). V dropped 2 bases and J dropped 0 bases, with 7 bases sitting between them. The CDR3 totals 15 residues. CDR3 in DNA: TGTGCCAGCAGTTTACAGGGGACGAACACCGGGGAGCTGTTTTTT. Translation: CASSLQGTNTGELFF.

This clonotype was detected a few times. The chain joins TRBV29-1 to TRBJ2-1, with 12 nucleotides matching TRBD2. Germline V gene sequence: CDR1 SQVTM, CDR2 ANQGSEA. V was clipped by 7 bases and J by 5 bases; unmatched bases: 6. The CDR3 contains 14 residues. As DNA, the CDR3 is TGCAGCGCCGGAGGACTAGCGGGAAACAATGAGCAGTTCTTC. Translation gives CSAGGLAGNNEQFF.

The CDR3 nucleotides read TGCAGCGTTTCCCGGACAGGGGTAAACAATGAGCAGTTCTTC. Translation gives CSVSRTGVNNEQFF. This sequence joins TRBV29-1 and TRBJ2-1; 9 bases agree with TRBD1. Germline CDR1 SQVTM, CDR2 ANQGSEA. The V segment lost 5 bases and the J segment 5 bases; nucleotides outside the gene matches: 7. The CDR3 is 14 residues long.

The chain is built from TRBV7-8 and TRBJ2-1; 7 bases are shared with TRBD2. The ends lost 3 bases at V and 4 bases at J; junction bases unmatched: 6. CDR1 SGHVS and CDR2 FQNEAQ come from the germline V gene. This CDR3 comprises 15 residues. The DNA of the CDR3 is TGTGCCAGCAGCTTGTCTGGGACTATGTACAATGAGCAGTTCTTC. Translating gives CASSLSGTMYNEQFF.

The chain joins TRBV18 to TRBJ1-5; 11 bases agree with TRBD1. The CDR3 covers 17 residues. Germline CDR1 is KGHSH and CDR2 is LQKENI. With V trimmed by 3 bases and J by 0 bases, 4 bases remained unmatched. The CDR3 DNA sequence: TGTGCCAGCTCACCCGGGACAGGGGGAATTAGCAATCAGCCCCAGCATTTT. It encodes CASSPGTGGISNQPQHF.

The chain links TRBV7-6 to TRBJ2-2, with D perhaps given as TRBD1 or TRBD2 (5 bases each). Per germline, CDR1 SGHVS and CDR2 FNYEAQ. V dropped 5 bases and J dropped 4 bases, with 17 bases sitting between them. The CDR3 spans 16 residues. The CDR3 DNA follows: TGTGCCAGCAGCCTCAGGGCCACGGGGATCACCGGGGAGCTGTTTTTT. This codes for CASSLRATGITGELFF. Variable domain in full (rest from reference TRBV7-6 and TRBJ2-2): GAGVSQSPRYKVTKRGQDVALRCDPISGHVSLYWYRQALGQGPEFLTYFNYEAQQDKSGLPNDRFSAERPEGSISTLTIQRTEQRDSAMYRCASSLRATGITGELFFGEGSRLTVL.

CDR3 amino acids: CASSPGGRVNTGELFF. In nucleotides, the CDR3 is TGTGCCAGCAGCCCGGGAGGCAGGGTGAACACCGGGGAGCTGTTTTTT. V gene TRBV7-7 combines with J gene TRBJ2-2; TRBD2 matches at 7 bases. V gave up 5 bases and J gave up 1 base; unmatched junction bases: 7. The CDR3 covers 16 residues. Per the germline V gene, CDR1 is SSHAT and CDR2 is FNYEAQ (reference sequence).

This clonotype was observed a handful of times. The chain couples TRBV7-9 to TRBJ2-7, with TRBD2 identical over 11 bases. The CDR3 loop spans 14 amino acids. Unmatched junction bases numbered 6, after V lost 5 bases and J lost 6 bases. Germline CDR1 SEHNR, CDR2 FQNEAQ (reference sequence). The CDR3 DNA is TGTGCCAGCAGCATTAGCGGGAGGGCCGGCGAGCAGTACGTC. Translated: CASSISGRAGEQYV.

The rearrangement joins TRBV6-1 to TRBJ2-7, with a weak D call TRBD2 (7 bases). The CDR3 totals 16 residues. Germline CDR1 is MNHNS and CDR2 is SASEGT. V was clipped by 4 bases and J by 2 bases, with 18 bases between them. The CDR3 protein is CASSGEGHRLTYEQYV. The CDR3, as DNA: TGTGCCAGCAGTGGGGAGGGACACCGGCTCACCTACGAGCAGTACGTC.

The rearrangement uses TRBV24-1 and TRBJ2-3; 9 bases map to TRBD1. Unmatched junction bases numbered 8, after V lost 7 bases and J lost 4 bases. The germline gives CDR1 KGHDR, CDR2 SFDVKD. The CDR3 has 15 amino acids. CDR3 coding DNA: TGTGCCACCAGGCCGGGACAGGGAGTTGCAGATACGCAGTATTTT. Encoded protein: CATRPGQGVADTQYF.

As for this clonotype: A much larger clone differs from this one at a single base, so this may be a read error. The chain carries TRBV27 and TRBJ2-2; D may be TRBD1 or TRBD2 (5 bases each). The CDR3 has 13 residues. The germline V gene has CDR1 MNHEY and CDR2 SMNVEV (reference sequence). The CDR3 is CASRAGRTGVLFF. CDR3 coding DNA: TGTGCCAGCAGGGCAGGGCGCACCGGGGTGCTGTTTTTT.

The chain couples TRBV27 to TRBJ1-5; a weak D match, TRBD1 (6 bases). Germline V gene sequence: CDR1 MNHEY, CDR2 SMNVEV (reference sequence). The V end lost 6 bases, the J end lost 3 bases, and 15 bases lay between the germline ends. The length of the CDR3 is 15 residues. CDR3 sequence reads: CASRPRQEHNQPQHF. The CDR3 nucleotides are TGTGCCAGCAGACCAAGACAGGAGCACAATCAGCCCCAGCATTTT.

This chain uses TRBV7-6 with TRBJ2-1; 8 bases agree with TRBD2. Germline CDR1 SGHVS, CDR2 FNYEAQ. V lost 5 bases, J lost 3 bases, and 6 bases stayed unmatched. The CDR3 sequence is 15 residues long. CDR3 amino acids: CASSGPSGFYNEQFF. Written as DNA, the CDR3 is TGTGCCAGCAGCGGGCCTAGCGGGTTCTACAATGAGCAGTTCTTC.

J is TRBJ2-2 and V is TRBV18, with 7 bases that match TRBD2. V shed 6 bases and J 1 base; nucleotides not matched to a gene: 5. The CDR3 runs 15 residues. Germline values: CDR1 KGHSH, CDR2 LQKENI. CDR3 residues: CASSPSGGNTGELFF. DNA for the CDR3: TGTGCCAGCTCGCCTAGCGGAGGGAACACCGGGGAGCTGTTTTTT.

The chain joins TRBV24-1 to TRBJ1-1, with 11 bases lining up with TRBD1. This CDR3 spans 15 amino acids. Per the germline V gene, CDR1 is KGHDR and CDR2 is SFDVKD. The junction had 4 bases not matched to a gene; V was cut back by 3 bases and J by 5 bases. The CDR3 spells CATSDGQGARTEAFF. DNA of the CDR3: TGTGCCACCAGTGATGGACAGGGGGCTCGGACTGAAGCTTTCTTT.

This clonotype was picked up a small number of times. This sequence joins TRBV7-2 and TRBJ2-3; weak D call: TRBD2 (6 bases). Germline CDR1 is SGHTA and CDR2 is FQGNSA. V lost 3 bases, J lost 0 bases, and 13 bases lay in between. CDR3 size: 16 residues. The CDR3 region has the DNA TGTGCCAGCAGCTTCCGAGCGGGCCCCAGCACAGATACGCAGTATTTT. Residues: CASSFRAGPSTDTQYF.

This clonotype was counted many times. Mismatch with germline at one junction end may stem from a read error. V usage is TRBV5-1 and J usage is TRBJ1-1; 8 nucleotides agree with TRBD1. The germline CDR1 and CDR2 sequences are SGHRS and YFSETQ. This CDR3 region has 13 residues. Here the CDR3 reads CASSSTGGTEAFF. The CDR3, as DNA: TGTGCCAGCAGTTCCACAGGGGGCACTGAAGCTTTCTTT.

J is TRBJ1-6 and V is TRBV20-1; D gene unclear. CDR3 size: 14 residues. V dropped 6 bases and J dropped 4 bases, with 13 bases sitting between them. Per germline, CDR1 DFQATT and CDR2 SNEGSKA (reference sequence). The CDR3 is CSASRALYNSPLHF. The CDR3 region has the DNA TGCAGTGCAAGCCGGGCCCTTTATAATTCACCCCTCCACTTT.

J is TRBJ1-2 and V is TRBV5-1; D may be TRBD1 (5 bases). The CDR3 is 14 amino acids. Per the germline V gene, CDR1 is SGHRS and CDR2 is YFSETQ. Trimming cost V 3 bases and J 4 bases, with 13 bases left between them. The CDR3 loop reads CASSSSGARYGYTF. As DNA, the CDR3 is TGCGCCAGCAGCTCCTCCGGGGCGCGCTATGGCTACACCTTC.

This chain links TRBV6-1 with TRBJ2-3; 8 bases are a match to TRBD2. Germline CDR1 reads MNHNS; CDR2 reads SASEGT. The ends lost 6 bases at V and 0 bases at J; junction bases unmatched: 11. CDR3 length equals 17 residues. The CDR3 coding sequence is TGTGCCAGCAGGGGGGAACCGGGACTAGAAAGCACAGATACGCAGTATTTT. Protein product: CASRGEPGLESTDTQYF.

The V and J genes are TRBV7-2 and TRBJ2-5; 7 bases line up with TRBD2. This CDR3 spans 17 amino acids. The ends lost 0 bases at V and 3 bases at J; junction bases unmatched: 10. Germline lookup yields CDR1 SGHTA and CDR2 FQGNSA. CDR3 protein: CASSLAIGRVGKETQYF. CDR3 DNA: TGTGCCAGCAGCTTAGCGATAGGGAGGGTCGGGAAAGAGACCCAGTACTTC.

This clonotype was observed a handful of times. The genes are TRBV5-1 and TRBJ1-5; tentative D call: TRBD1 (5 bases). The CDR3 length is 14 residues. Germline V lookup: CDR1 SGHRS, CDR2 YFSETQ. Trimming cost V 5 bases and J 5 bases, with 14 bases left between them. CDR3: CASRATGTDQPQHF. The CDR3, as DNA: TGCGCCAGCAGGGCAACCGGGACCGATCAGCCCCAGCATTTT. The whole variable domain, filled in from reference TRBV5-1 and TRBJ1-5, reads KAGVTQTPRYLIKTRGQQVTLSCSPISGHRSVSWYQQTPGQGLQFLFEYFSETQRNKGNFPGRFSGRQFSNSRSEMNVSTLELGDSALYLCASRATGTDQPQHFGDGTRLSIL.